These T cell receptor beta chains were read from a single sample in a study of T cells in Graves' hyperthyroidism and ophthalmopathy. From the multiplex PCR reads, TCRdb called clonotypes with MiXCR, one entry per CDR3 protein. This sample carries 250,000 to 300,000 distinct CDR3 sequences, around a fifth of them seen once, and the ten largest clones take approximately 35%. Input material: blood. The receptors shown here come from a man aged 50 to 60 with Graves' ophthalmopathy. Each CDR3 is given with its conserved first and last residue. D genes are given only for firm matches. Clone size, where shown, is once, few, many, or a class for clones that have expanded.

>TRBJ2-1|TRBV5-1|TRBD2|few
CASSPGGAGGWDEQFF
TGCGCCAGCAGCCCCGGAGGCGCGGGAGGGTGGGATGAGCAGTTCTTC
>TRBJ2-1|TRBV2|NA|NA
CASSEALPAVMQFF
TGTGCCAGCAGTGAAGCGCTTCCAGCCGTTATGCAGTTCTTC
>TRBJ2-3|TRBV6-1|NA|many
CASSETTVNTDTQYF
TGTGCCAGCAGTGAAACAACAGTTAACACAGATACGCAGTATTTT
>TRBJ2-1|TRBV30|TRBD2|many
CAWDRGAGGMDEQFF
TGTGCCTGGGATAGGGGAGCGGGAGGGATGGATGAGCAGTTCTTC
>TRBJ2-3|TRBV12-3/TRBV12-4|NA|many
CASSPQGSGSTDTQYF
TGTGCCAGCAGCCCACAGGGTAGCGGGAGCACAGATACGCAGTATTTT
>TRBJ2-5|TRBV7-9|NA|few
CASSLALSDQETQYF
TGTGCCAGCAGCTTAGCGCTTTCCGACCAAGAGACCCAGTACTTC
>TRBJ2-1|TRBV5-1|NA|many
CASGTGAGDEQFF
TGCGCCAGCGGAACGGGAGCTGGGGATGAGCAGTTCTTC
>TRBJ2-1|TRBV12-3/TRBV12-4|NA|NA
CASSFGPPGQYEQFF
TGTGCCAGCAGTTTTGGGCCCCCCGGACAATATGAGCAGTTCTTC
>TRBJ2-3|TRBV6-2/TRBV6-3|TRBD2|few
CASSYPPTSGSTDTQYF
TGTGCCAGCAGTTACCCTCCGACTAGCGGGAGCACAGATACGCAGTATTTT
>TRBJ2-7|TRBV6-1|NA|many
CASSSPGRPIEQYF
TGTGCCAGCAGTTCTCCGGGACGGCCTATCGAGCAGTACTTC
>TRBJ1-1|TRBV10-3|NA|once
CATNDRRRNTEAFF
TGTGCCACTAACGACAGGAGGCGGAACACTGAAGCTTTCTTT
>TRBJ1-1|TRBV27|NA|few
CASSSALDTEAFF
TGTGCCAGCAGTTCCGCGCTAGACACTGAAGCTTTCTTT
>TRBJ2-3|TRBV5-1|NA|many
CASSLEGRPPDTQYF
TGCGCCAGCAGCTTGGAAGGGAGACCCCCAGATACGCAGTATTTT
>TRBJ1-1|TRBV28|TRBD1|few
CASSTRRQGAKIAFF
TGTGCCAGCAGTACTCGAAGGCAGGGGGCGAAGATAGCTTTCTTT
>TRBJ1-6|TRBV18|TRBD1|few
CASSPLDQGANSPLHF
TGTGCCAGCTCACCACTGGACCAGGGGGCGAATTCACCCCTCCACTTT
>TRBJ2-7|TRBV2|TRBD2|many
CASRWGGNEQYF
TGTGCCAGCAGGTGGGGGGGGAACGAGCAGTACTTC
>TRBJ2-1|TRBV24-1|TRBD2|few
CATSAHGGRANGEQFF
TGTGCCACCAGTGCCCACGGCGGGAGGGCCAACGGTGAGCAGTTCTTC
>TRBJ1-4|TRBV6-1|TRBD1|NA
CASRDTGGPNEKLFF
TGTGCCAGCAGGGATACAGGGGGCCCTAATGAAAAACTGTTTTTT
>TRBJ2-7|TRBV29-1|TRBD1|few
CSVDVGTGGYEQYF
TGCAGCGTTGATGTGGGCACAGGGGGCTACGAGCAGTACTTC
>TRBJ1-3|TRBV11-2|NA|many
CASSLVAGAGNTIYF
TGTGCCAGCAGCTTAGTGGCAGGGGCCGGAAACACCATATATTTT
>TRBJ2-1|TRBV20-1|TRBD1|NA
CSARKGDRPYNEQFF
TGCAGTGCTAGGAAGGGGGACAGGCCCTACAATGAGCAGTTCTTC
>TRBJ2-6|TRBV6-9|TRBD1|NA
CASSWRDRGPGGANVLTF
TGTGCCAGCAGTTGGAGGGACAGGGGTCCGGGGGGGGCCAACGTCCTGACTTTC
>TRBJ2-1|TRBV3-1|NA|many
CASSQGGGRVEGEQFF
TGTGCCAGCAGCCAAGGAGGGGGGAGAGTGGAAGGTGAGCAGTTCTTC
>TRBJ2-2|TRBV28|TRBD2|many
CASKPAGGSGELFF
TGTGCCAGCAAACCAGCGGGAGGGTCCGGGGAGCTGTTTTTT
>TRBJ2-6|TRBV5-1|NA|many
CASRDRVGANVLTF
TGCGCCAGCAGAGATAGGGTTGGGGCCAACGTCCTGACTTTC
>TRBJ2-7|TRBV20-1|NA|many
CSAYGSGGTYEQYF
TGCAGTGCCTACGGATCAGGGGGGACCTACGAGCAGTACTTC
>TRBJ2-1|TRBV6-5|NA|few
CASSYSAGGSYNEQFF
TGTGCCAGCAGTTACTCTGCGGGTGGATCCTACAATGAGCAGTTCTTC
>TRBJ2-7|TRBV5-1|TRBD2|few
CASRSNLAGGNEQYF
TGCGCCAGCAGATCTAATCTGGCGGGAGGTAACGAGCAGTACTTC
>TRBJ2-3|TRBV27|NA|NA
CASSGAGTDTQYF
TGTGCCAGCAGCGGAGCAGGGACAGATACGCAGTATTTT
>TRBJ2-7|TRBV9|TRBD2|NA
CASSVGAGGPFEQYF
TGTGCCAGCAGCGTAGGAGCGGGAGGGCCCTTCGAGCAGTACTTC
>TRBJ2-7|TRBV7-6|NA|NA
CASSEQGLTYEQYF
TGTGCCAGCAGCGAACAGGGACTTACCTACGAGCAGTACTTC
>TRBJ2-1|TRBV19|NA|NA
CASSKRYSGFSYNEQFF
TGTGCCAGTAGTAAGAGATACTCAGGGTTCTCCTACAATGAGCAGTTCTTC
>TRBJ2-3|TRBV20-1|TRBD2|many
CSNGLAGASTDTQYF
TGCAGCAATGGACTAGCGGGAGCCAGCACAGATACGCAGTATTTT
>TRBJ1-1|TRBV7-2|NA|many
CASTLGGFEAFF
TGTGCCAGCACCCTAGGGGGATTTGAAGCTTTCTTT
>TRBJ2-3|TRBV16|NA|NA
CASSQSQGPTDTQYF
TGTGCCAGCAGCCAATCCCAGGGCCCCACAGATACGCAGTATTTT
>TRBJ2-7|TRBV12-3/TRBV12-4|TRBD2|few
CASSHSGRTYEQYF
TGTGCCAGCAGTCATAGCGGGAGGACCTACGAGCAGTACTTC
>TRBJ2-1|TRBV5-1|TRBD2|NA
CASSFREAGGDEQFF
TGCGCCAGCAGTTTTCGGGAGGCAGGTGGGGATGAGCAGTTCTTC
>TRBJ2-1|TRBV28|TRBD1|NA
CASSPTLGQGANEQFF
TGTGCCAGCAGTCCGACCCTAGGACAGGGGGCGAATGAGCAGTTCTTC
>TRBJ2-1|TRBV6-2/TRBV6-3|NA|many
CASTQLLALSSYNEQFF
TGTGCCAGCACCCAACTGCTAGCGTTAAGCTCCTACAATGAGCAGTTCTTC
>TRBJ2-2|TRBV5-1|NA|few
CASKQIGRNTGELFF
TGCGCCAGTAAGCAGATTGGGAGGAACACCGGGGAGCTGTTTTTT
>TRBJ1-2|TRBV24-1|NA|many
CATSELRVRDKANYGYTF
TGTGCCACCAGTGAACTGAGGGTGCGAGACAAGGCGAACTATGGCTACACCTTC
>TRBJ1-1|TRBV20-1|NA|NA
CSAAPGRSSTGAFF
TGCAGTGCCGCCCCCGGCAGGTCATCCACTGGAGCTTTCTTT